These 20 T cell receptor beta chains were sequenced from one sample in a study of human T cells and chemical hapten exposure. The sample's time point: patch test 1, 2 weeks after DPC sensitization. As for treatment: therapeutic diphenylcyclopropenone sensitization with weekly scalp DPC. Each CDR3 protein is one row after TCRdb ran MiXCR on the RACE reads. The sample consists of some 380,000 distinct CDR3 sequences, roughly 5% of them appearing once. The sample consisted of whole blood, taken in connection with sensitization to the hapten diphenylcyclopropenone (DPC). These receptors came from a woman in her forties or fifties with alopecia areata. Some clones in this sample may be carry-over from other donors' samples.

This clonotype has just a few counts. This chain uses TRBV27 with TRBJ2-2; D is ambiguous. CDR3 length: 13 amino acids. V lost 3 bases and J 6 bases, leaving 8 bases between the germline ends. Germline values: CDR1 MNHEY, CDR2 SMNVEV (reference sequence). The CDR3 DNA is TGTGCCAGCAGTTTTCTGGGTCCCGGGGAGCTGTTTTTT. Its protein is CASSFLGPGELFF.

This clonotype was counted a few times. The chain carries TRBV24-1 and TRBJ2-2; no firm D call. The CDR3 consists of 14 residues. Germline V CDR1 and CDR2: KGHDR, SFDVKD. Trimming left V 3 bases short and J 2 bases short, with 6 bases between. CDR3 nucleotides: TGTGCCACCAGTGATGACACAAACACCGGGGAGCTGTTTTTT. Its translation is CATSDDTNTGELFF.

In its sample, this clonotype was seen many times. V usage is TRBV7-9 and J usage is TRBJ1-3; the D is unclear. Deletions cut 8 bases from V and 3 bases from J, with 8 bases between. CDR3 length: 12 residues. Germline CDR1 and CDR2: SEHNR and FQNEAQ (reference sequence). The DNA for the CDR3 is TGTGCCAGCCCTTCCCTTGGAAACACCATATATTTT. Amino acids: CASPSLGNTIYF.

This clonotype was seen only a few times. This rearrangement joins TRBV29-1 to TRBJ2-7; TRBD2 matches 7 bases. With V trimmed by 3 bases and J by 6 bases, 8 bases remained unmatched. CDR1 is SQVTM and CDR2 is ANQGSEA in the germline V gene. The CDR3 is 13 amino acids. CDR3 nucleotides: TGCAGCGTTGATAAAAGTACGGGGGGCGAGCAGTACTTC. Its translation: CSVDKSTGGEQYF.

This clonotype was counted at least ten times. J is TRBJ2-3 and V is TRBV5-1, with 9 bases identical to TRBD1. The CDR3 extends over 15 amino acids. V trimming: 4 bases; J trimming: 2 bases; junction bases outside the gene matches: 5. Germline lookup yields CDR1 SGHRS and CDR2 YFSETQ. CDR3 protein: CASSRWTGDTDTQYF. DNA of the CDR3: TGCGCCAGCAGCCGATGGACAGGGGACACAGATACGCAGTATTTT. The full variable domain, rest sourced from reference TRBV5-1 and TRBJ2-3, is KAGVTQTPRYLIKTRGQQVTLSCSPISGHRSVSWYQQTPGQGLQFLFEYFSETQRNKGNFPGRFSGRQFSNSRSEMNVSTLELGDSALYLCASSRWTGDTDTQYFGPGTRLTVL.

J is TRBJ2-3 and V is TRBV7-2; 8 bases agree with TRBD1. After removal of 2 bases from V and 6 bases from J, the junction contained 4 bases not matched to a gene. CDR1 and CDR2 (germline): SGHTA, FQGNSA. CDR3 size: 14 residues. The CDR3 DNA reads TGTGCCAGCAGCTTATTGGACAGGGCCGATACGCAGTATTTT. It codes for CASSLLDRADTQYF.

There are many counts of this clonotype. The V gene is TRBV6-6, the J gene TRBJ2-2; 9 positions match TRBD1. This CDR3 has 17 residues. J was trimmed by 2 bases and V by 6 bases; bases with no gene match: 10. Germline V gives CDR1 MNHNY, CDR2 SVGAGI (reference sequence). The CDR3 loop is CASSRQITGGNTGELFF. CDR3 DNA: TGTGCCAGCAGCCGCCAGATCACAGGGGGCAACACCGGGGAGCTGTTTTTT.

This clonotype came up a few times. V is TRBV28 and J is TRBJ2-3; 13 bases map to TRBD2. This CDR3 spans 16 amino acids. The germline V gene has CDR1 MDHEN and CDR2 SYDVKM. The V segment lost 6 bases and the J segment 4 bases; nucleotides outside the gene matches: 7. CDR3 DNA sequence: TGTGCCAGCAGCCCCTCACTAGCGGGAGGGGCAGATACGCAGTATTTT. This sequence encodes CASSPSLAGGADTQYF.

This clonotype was counted between two and nine times. The J gene is TRBJ2-2, the V gene TRBV7-9, with TRBD1 identical over 8 bases. CDR3 size: 15 residues. With V trimmed by 5 bases and J by 4 bases, 6 bases remained unmatched. Germline CDR1 SEHNR, CDR2 FQNEAQ (reference sequence). CDR3 sequence: CASSPQGAGTGELFF. For the CDR3, the DNA is TGTGCCAGCAGCCCGCAGGGGGCCGGCACCGGGGAGCTGTTTTTT.

The chain carries TRBV2 and TRBJ2-5; D may correspond to TRBD1 or TRBD2 (6 bases each). The CDR3 runs to 14 residues. Germline V CDR1 and CDR2: SNHLY, FYNNEI. V was trimmed by 6 bases and J by 5 bases, leaving 16 bases between them. The CDR3 spells CASSLMGGRETQYF. The CDR3 nucleotides read TGTGCCAGCAGCCTTATGGGGGGCAGGGAGACCCAGTACTTC.

This clonotype appeared a few times. This chain uses TRBV6-6 with TRBJ2-7, with D perhaps matching TRBD1 or TRBD2 (6 bases each). The CDR3 is 12 residues long. Germline lookup yields CDR1 MNHNY and CDR2 SVGAGI (reference sequence). Trimming cost V 8 bases and J 6 bases, with 14 bases left between them. The CDR3 nucleotides read TGTGCCAGCTGGGGGGCCGAGTCCGAGCAGTACTTC. Amino acids: CASWGAESEQYF.

This clonotype was found a few times. The chain is built from TRBV5-1 and TRBJ2-7, with a tentative D call TRBD1 (7 bases). Looked up from germline, CDR1 is SGHRS and CDR2 is YFSETQ. The CDR3 covers 14 residues. The V and J ends lost 7 bases and 4 bases respectively, with 18 bases between them. The CDR3 nucleotides are TGCGCCAGCGCGGATGGAGGGGGCGATTACGAGCAGTACTTC. It specifies CASADGGGDYEQYF. Variable domain in full (rest from reference TRBV5-1 and TRBJ2-7): KAGVTQTPRYLIKTRGQQVTLSCSPISGHRSVSWYQQTPGQGLQFLFEYFSETQRNKGNFPGRFSGRQFSNSRSEMNVSTLELGDSALYLCASADGGGDYEQYFGPGTRLTVT.

At least ten counts were recorded for this clonotype. The junction differs from germline at one of its ends, possibly a read error. This chain's CDR3 is CASSLGYSPLHF. Written as DNA, the CDR3 is TGTGCCAGCAGCTTAGGATATTCACCCCTCCACTTT. This chain connects TRBV12-3 or TRBV12-4 to TRBJ1-6; no firm D call. This CDR3 comprises 12 residues.

This clonotype was seen ten or more times. This chain uses TRBV5-6 with TRBJ1-4; perhaps TRBD1 as D (5 bases). Trimming took off 0 bases at V and 3 bases at J, with 9 bases between the two ends. CDR1 and CDR2 (germline): SGHDT, YYEEEE. The CDR3 runs 15 residues. The CDR3 bases are TGTGCCAGCAGCTTGGTTGACAGACCTAATGAAAAACTGTTTTTT. Translated, it gives CASSLVDRPNEKLFF.

This clonotype was seen ten or more times. This chain connects TRBV6-2 or TRBV6-3 to TRBJ1-2, with TRBD1 matching over 7 bases. The V gene end was trimmed by 6 bases and the J gene end by 5 bases; junction bases not matched to a gene: 6. The CDR3 spans 13 residues. CDR1 is MNHEY and CDR2 is SVGEGT in the germline V gene. The CDR3 DNA sequence: TGTGCCAGCAGACGGGACAGCTCTTATGGCTACACCTTC. As protein: CASRRDSSYGYTF.

This clonotype has at least ten counts. The gene calls are TRBV6-4 and TRBJ1-5, with D tentatively TRBD1 (5 bases). CDR3 length: 16 amino acids. Germline CDR1 reads MRHNA; CDR2 reads SNTAGT. With 6 bases removed from V and 3 bases from J, the gap between germline ends came to 18 bases. The chain's CDR3 is CASSPPEQVDNQPQHF. The CDR3 nucleotides read TGTGCCAGCAGCCCCCCCGAACAGGTTGACAATCAGCCCCAGCATTTT.

This clonotype was observed at least ten times. The genes are TRBV5-4 and TRBJ2-2; maybe TRBD1 (6 bases). The CDR3 loop spans 13 amino acids. V shed 4 bases and J shed 7 bases, with 11 bases lying between them. CDR1 is SGHNT, CDR2 YYREEE, per germline (reference sequence). The CDR3 bases are TGTGCCAGCAGCCTCAGGGGAAGCGGGGAGCTGTTTTTT. It codes for CASSLRGSGELFF. Full variable domain (outside the CDR3, taken from reference TRBV5-4 and TRBJ2-2): ETGVTQSPTHLIKTRGQQVTLRCSSQSGHNTVSWYQQALGQGPQFIFQYYREEENGRGNFPPRFSGLQFPNYSSELNVNALELDDSALYLCASSLRGSGELFFGEGSRLTVL.

This clonotype was detected many times. This chain connects TRBV2 to TRBJ1-1; D ambiguous. Germline V gene sequence: CDR1 SNHLY, CDR2 FYNNEI. The CDR3 is 12 amino acids. V lost 7 bases and J 7 bases, leaving 13 bases between the germline ends. CDR3 in DNA: TGTGCCAGCATAGAGGTCGGGGATGAAGCTTTCTTT. It codes for CASIEVGDEAFF. Full variable domain (rest looked up from reference TRBV2 and TRBJ1-1): EPEVTQTPSHQVTQMGQEVILRCVPISNHLYFYWYRQILGQKVEFLVSFYNNEISEKSEIFDDQFSVERPDGSNFTLKIRSTKLEDSAMYFCASIEVGDEAFFGQGTRLTVV.

This clonotype was detected many times. The chain is built from TRBV6-6 and TRBJ1-1; D may be TRBD1 (5 bases). The CDR3 covers 13 residues. CDR1 is MNHNY, CDR2 SVGAGI, per germline (reference sequence). Trimming stripped 2 bases from V and 7 bases from J, with 11 bases between. CDR3: CASSYPSRDEAFF. The DNA for the CDR3 is TGTGCCAGCAGTTACCCGAGCAGGGATGAAGCTTTCTTT.

This chain uses TRBV5-8 with TRBJ1-6; D may be TRBD1 (5 bases). The CDR3 extends over 16 amino acids. Trimming took 2 bases from V and 7 from J, leaving 16 bases between them. The germline V gene encodes CDR1 SGHTS and CDR2 YDEGEE. The CDR3 loop reads CASSFNPSGINSPLHF. In DNA form, the CDR3 reads TGTGCCAGCAGCTTTAATCCCTCAGGGATCAATTCACCCCTCCACTTT. Using reference TRBV5-8 and TRBJ1-6 for the parts outside the CDR3, the full variable domain is EAGVTQSPTHLIKTRGQQATLRCSPISGHTSVYWYQQALGLGLQFLLWYDEGEERNRGNFPPRFSGRQFPNYSSELNVNALELEDSALYLCASSFNPSGINSPLHFGNGTRLTVT.